Shown below are 11 T cell receptor beta chains from a single sample sequenced in a study of blood T cell repertoires in COVID-19. Only in-frame clones appear in the TCRdb table, and some are missing; sequencing was by immunoSEQ multiplex PCR. The sample has about 120,000 clones; approximately 83% are singletons. Sequencing input: peripheral blood. These receptors came from a woman over 75 with acute or convalescent COVID-19.

J is TRBJ1-6 and V is TRBV18; 9 bases are shared with TRBD1. The CDR3 length is 14 residues. V lost 2 bases, J lost 9 bases, and 2 bases stayed unmatched. The germline V gene has CDR1 KGHSH and CDR2 LQKENI. DNA of the CDR3: TGTGCCAGCTCACCAAAGACAGGGGGTTCACCCCTCCACTTT. Translation gives CASSPKTGGSPLHF.

J is TRBJ1-1 and V is TRBV7-8; 7 positions match TRBD1. From germline, CDR1 is SGHVS and CDR2 FQNEAQ. The length of the CDR3 is 12 residues. V was pared by 4 bases and J by 11 bases, with 7 bases of the junction left unmatched. CDR3 sequence (DNA): TGTGCCAGCAGCTCTTGGGACAGAGGGGCTTTCTTT. Its translation is CASSSWDRGAFF.

The rearrangement uses TRBV27 and TRBJ2-6, with 9 bases fitting TRBD1. V shed 0 bases, J shed 3 bases, and the junction held 3 bases outside the gene matches. The germline V gene has CDR1 MNHEY and CDR2 SMNVEV (reference sequence). This CDR3 is 17 amino acids long. CDR3 sequence reads: CASSLSGQGDGANVLTF. The CDR3 bases are TGTGCCAGCAGTTTATCGGGACAGGGAGATGGGGCCAACGTCCTGACTTTC.

This clone has a single count. The chain joins TRBV2 to TRBJ2-2, with D tentatively TRBD1 (6 bases). Trimming took 5 bases from V and 1 from J, leaving 11 bases between them. The CDR3 runs 15 residues. Germline loops: CDR1 SNHLY, CDR2 FYNNEI. The CDR3 DNA reads as TGTGCCAGCAGTACGCGGACAGTGAACACCGGGGAGCTGTTTTTT. Residues: CASSTRTVNTGELFF.

J is TRBJ2-5 and V is TRBV9, with D perhaps TRBD2 (5 bases). This CDR3 is 14 amino acids long. Germline loops: CDR1 SGDLS, CDR2 YYNGEE. Trimming stripped 0 bases from V and 3 bases from J, with 9 bases between. The CDR3 sequence is CASSVGSGKETQYF. CDR3 DNA: TGTGCCAGCAGCGTAGGCAGCGGAAAAGAGACCCAGTACTTC.

The CDR3 region is CASSSNPGLEAFF. CDR3 sequence (DNA): TGTGCCAGCAGCTCCAACCCAGGGCTAGAAGCTTTCTTT. The chain has TRBV7-2 and TRBJ1-1; maybe TRBD1 (5 bases). Per germline, CDR1 SGHTA and CDR2 FQGNSA. Deletions cut 4 bases from V and 8 bases from J, with 14 bases between. The CDR3 extends over 13 amino acids.

Notes on this clone: Other nucleotide sequences in the sample specify the same CDR3. The chain combines TRBV5-1 with TRBJ2-5; 16 bases are a match to TRBD2. Germline assignment: CDR1 SGHRS and CDR2 YFSETQ. The V gene end was trimmed by 3 bases and the J gene end by 2 bases; junction bases not matched to a gene: 1. The CDR3 loop spans 16 amino acids. CDR3 region: CASSSGLAGGQETQYF. CDR3 nucleotide sequence: TGCGCCAGCAGCTCGGGACTAGCGGGGGGGCAAGAGACCCAGTACTTC.

This chain uses TRBV5-5 with TRBJ1-2, with TRBD1 matching 9 bases. Trimming at V came to 0 bases and at J to 3 bases, leaving 6 bases not matched to a gene. Germline V lookup: CDR1 SGHKS, CDR2 YYEKEE (reference sequence). The CDR3 consists of 16 residues. The CDR3 here is CASSLGGQGTDYGYTF. The CDR3, as DNA: TGTGCCAGCAGCTTGGGGGGACAGGGTACGGACTATGGCTACACCTTC.

The V and J genes are TRBV5-1 and TRBJ1-1; weak D call: TRBD1 (5 bases). Germline V gives CDR1 SGHRS, CDR2 YFSETQ. This CDR3 comprises 12 residues. Trimming stripped 1 base from V and 8 bases from J, with 9 bases between. The CDR3 protein is CASSLSGDEAFF. DNA for the CDR3: TGCGCCAGCAGCTTGAGCGGGGACGAAGCTTTCTTT.

This chain links TRBV5-1 with TRBJ1-6; a possible D gene is TRBD1 (5 bases). CDR3 size: 18 residues. CDR1 and CDR2 from the germline V gene are SGHRS and YFSETQ. Trimming cost V 4 bases and J 0 bases, with 17 bases left between them. The chain's CDR3 is CASSPGSVQGSYNSPLHF. CDR3 nucleotides: TGCGCCAGCAGCCCAGGGTCGGTTCAGGGCTCCTATAATTCACCCCTCCACTTT.

This chain links TRBV19 with TRBJ2-1; TRBD2 agrees at 8 bases. Germline CDR1 and CDR2: LNHDA and SQIVND (reference sequence). V shed 7 bases and J 7 bases; nucleotides not matched to a gene: 9. This CDR3 is 14 amino acids long. The CDR3 here is CASNPAGAQNEQFF. The CDR3 coding sequence is TGTGCCAGTAACCCAGCGGGGGCCCAAAATGAGCAGTTCTTC. Full variable domain (remainder filled in from reference TRBV19 and TRBJ2-1): DGGITQSPKYLFRKEGQNVTLSCEQNLNHDAMYWYRQDPGQGLRLIYYSQIVNDFQKGDIAEGYSVSREKKESFPLTVTSAQKNPTAFYLCASNPAGAQNEQFFGPGTRLTVL.